The clone carrying this TCR beta chain was counted once. The data were taken from a study of blood T cell repertoires in COVID-19. Overall study context: Whether acute or convalescent, the COVID-19 samples came from the United States, Italy and Spain. T cells, B-cell-depleted T cells, or PBMCs supplied cDNA or gDNA.

V dropped 6 bases and J dropped 3 bases, with 10 bases sitting between them. Germline assignment: CDR1 SGHTA and CDR2 FQGNSA. CDR3 size: 13 residues. The authors' processing: Cell counts per sample came from amplifying reference gene primers. The assay was immunoSEQ multiplex PCR, and TCRdb's table has in-frame clones only and misses some. The D gene and trimming were derived from the DNA, and the V and J assignments and clone size from that table. The sample includes approximately 350,000 clones, around nine tenths seen only once; the top ten take less than 3.5%. Sequences were obtained from peripheral blood. The source is a woman aged 18-29 years who had recovered from COVID-19. The chain joins TRBV7-2 to TRBJ2-3; tentatively, D is TRBD2 (6 bases). The CDR3: CASRPSETDTQYF. In nucleotides, the CDR3 is TGTGCCAGCAGACCTAGCGAGACAGATACGCAGTATTTT.